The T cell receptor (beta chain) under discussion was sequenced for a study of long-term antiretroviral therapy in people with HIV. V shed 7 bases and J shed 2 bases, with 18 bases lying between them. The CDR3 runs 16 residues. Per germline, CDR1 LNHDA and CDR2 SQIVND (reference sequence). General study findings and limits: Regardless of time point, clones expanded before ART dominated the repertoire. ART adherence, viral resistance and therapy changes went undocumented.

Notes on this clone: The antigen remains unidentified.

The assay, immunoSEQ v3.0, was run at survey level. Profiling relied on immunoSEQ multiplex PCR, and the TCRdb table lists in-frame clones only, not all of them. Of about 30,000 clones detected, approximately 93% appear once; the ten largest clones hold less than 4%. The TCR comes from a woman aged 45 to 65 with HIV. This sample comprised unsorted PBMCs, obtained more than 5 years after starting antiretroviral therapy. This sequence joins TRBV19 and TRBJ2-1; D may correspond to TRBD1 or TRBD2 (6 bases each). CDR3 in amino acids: CASTLGGPGTYNEQFF. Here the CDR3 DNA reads TGTGCCAGTACCCTGGGGGGCCCCGGTACCTACAATGAGCAGTTCTTC.